This entry lists 16 T cell receptor beta chains sequenced from one sample in a study of beta chain features in type 1 diabetes. For these TCRs, the target antigens are not known. The study reverse transcribed the entire isolated RNA, so it sequenced expressed TCRB transcripts. TCRdb keeps only in-frame clones here, not all; method: immunoSEQ multiplex PCR. This table holds under 300,000 clones, roughly 10% found once. Study-level points and caveats: Significant though moderate, a shortening of TCRB CDR3s appeared in all four CD4+ subsets of Type 1 diabetes patients.

What was sequenced was naive CD4+ T cells from blood. These TCRs come from a man aged 25 to 40 with type 1 diabetes.

This clone was counted a few times. The gene calls are TRBV2 and TRBJ1-2; D unresolved. Trimming cost V 3 bases and J 5 bases, with 10 bases left between them. Looked up from germline, CDR1 is SNHLY and CDR2 is FYNNEI. The CDR3 loop spans 13 amino acids. CDR3 DNA sequence: TGTGCCAGCAGTGAGAGCTTACTTTATGGCTACACCTTC. This gives the protein CASSESLLYGYTF.

The CDR3 nucleotides read TGTGCCAGCAGCGTAGAAGGGGAGAACACTGAAGCTTTCTTT. Translated, it gives CASSVEGENTEAFF. The V call is TRBV9, the J call TRBJ1-1; tentatively, D is TRBD1 (5 bases). This CDR3 is built from 14 residues. The germline gives CDR1 SGDLS, CDR2 YYNGEE. The ends were cut back, 0 bases at V and 1 base at J, with 7 bases in the middle. Combining the CDR3 with reference TRBV9 and TRBJ1-1 gives the whole variable domain DSGVTQTPKHLITATGQRVTLRCSPRSGDLSVYWYQQSLDQGLQFLIQYYNGEERAKGNILERFSAQQFPDLHSELNLSSLELGDSALYFCASSVEGENTEAFFGQGTRLTVV.

The chain combines TRBV13 with TRBJ2-7, with TRBD2 matching 15 bases. With 3 bases clipped from V and 7 bases from J, the junction kept 10 bases outside the gene matches. The germline V gene encodes CDR1 PRHDT and CDR2 FYEKMQ (reference sequence). The length of the CDR3 is 17 residues. The CDR3 is CASSLDGLAGGPGEQYF. The CDR3 DNA follows: TGTGCCAGCAGCTTGGATGGACTAGCGGGGGGGCCGGGAGAGCAGTACTTC.

The count of this clone is one. The chain is built from TRBV6-6 and TRBJ1-4, with 8 nucleotides matching TRBD1. Germline V gives CDR1 MNHNY, CDR2 SVGAGI (reference sequence). This CDR3 has 14 residues. V was clipped by 6 bases and J by 8 bases; unmatched bases: 8. CDR3 region: CASSSTGAGEKLFF. The CDR3 DNA reads TGTGCCAGCAGCTCGACAGGGGCGGGGGAAAAACTGTTTTTT.

This rearrangement joins TRBV7-2 to TRBJ1-1, with TRBD1 as a possible D gene (6 bases). The CDR3 extends over 14 amino acids. The V end lost 5 bases, the J end lost 6 bases, and 16 bases lay between the germline ends. Germline assignment: CDR1 SGHTA and CDR2 FQGNSA. The CDR3 DNA reads as TGTGCCAGCAGCCCACGGGGGGCGCGGTCTGAAGCTTTCTTT. Protein product: CASSPRGARSEAFF.

This clone turned up a few times. One end of the junction does not line up with germline, which may come from a read error. The chain recombines TRBV5-1 with TRBJ1-5; 10 bases are a match to TRBD1. Germline assignment: CDR1 SGHRS and CDR2 YFSETQ. CDR3 length: 14 amino acids. The CDR3 DNA sequence: TGCGCCAGCAGCTCGACAGGGGGCAAACAGCCCCAGCATTTT. This gives the protein CASSSTGGKQPQHF.

This clone was counted between two and nine times. This chain connects TRBV4-2 to TRBJ1-1; D ambiguous. The CDR3 is 13 residues long. Germline V gives CDR1 LGHNA, CDR2 YNFKEQ. V lost 0 bases to trimming and J lost 6 bases, with 8 bases between them. As DNA, the CDR3 is TGTGCCAGCAGCCAAGAGGAGATTTCTGAAGCTTTCTTT. It translates to CASSQEEISEAFF.

The chain has TRBV28 and TRBJ2-5; 7 nucleotides agree with TRBD1. Germline CDR1 is MDHEN and CDR2 is SYDVKM. Unmatched junction bases numbered 6, after V lost 5 bases and J lost 6 bases. The CDR3 spans 13 residues. The DNA for the CDR3 is TGTGCCAGCAGTCCCGGGACAGAAAAGACCCAGTACTTC. This encodes CASSPGTEKTQYF.

This chain connects TRBV6-5 to TRBJ2-7, with D possibly being TRBD1 (6 bases). CDR3 length: 14 amino acids. Germline-derived CDR1 and CDR2 are MNHEY and SVGAGI. The V and J ends lost 5 bases and 0 bases respectively, with 11 bases between them. CDR3 sequence: CASSRDTYSYEQYF. The CDR3 DNA follows: TGTGCCAGCAGTAGGGACACCTACTCCTACGAGCAGTACTTC.

The chain links TRBV7-3 to TRBJ2-3; maybe TRBD2 (6 bases). Germline loops: CDR1 SGHTA, CDR2 FQGTGA. The V end lost 4 bases, the J end lost 0 bases, and 17 bases lay between the germline ends. The CDR3 has 17 amino acids. DNA of the CDR3: TGTGCCAGCAGCTATAACCCAGCGGGTCTCAGCACAGATACGCAGTATTTT. Its protein product is CASSYNPAGLSTDTQYF.

This chain joins TRBV28 and TRBJ2-2, with D possibly TRBD2 on 5 matching bases. V dropped 7 bases and J dropped 4 bases, with 13 bases sitting between them. The CDR3 covers 14 residues. The germline gives CDR1 MDHEN, CDR2 SYDVKM. In DNA form, the CDR3 reads TGTGCCAGCACCGGGGTTCTGGGCACCGGGGAGCTGTTTTTT. Its translation: CASTGVLGTGELFF.

The chain is built from TRBV5-4 and TRBJ2-3; tentative D call: TRBD1 (6 bases). Germline lookup yields CDR1 SGHNT and CDR2 YYREEE (reference sequence). V lost 4 bases and J 2 bases, leaving 11 bases between the germline ends. The length of the CDR3 is 14 residues. This chain's CDR3 is CASSPDRFTDTQYF. For the CDR3, the DNA is TGTGCCAGCAGCCCGGACAGATTCACAGATACGCAGTATTTT. Using reference TRBV5-4 and TRBJ2-3 for the parts outside the CDR3, the full variable domain is ETGVTQSPTHLIKTRGQQVTLRCSSQSGHNTVSWYQQALGQGPQFIFQYYREEENGRGNFPPRFSGLQFPNYSSELNVNALELDDSALYLCASSPDRFTDTQYFGPGTRLTVL.

This clone was seen only a few times. The chain combines TRBV18 with TRBJ1-5, with 11 bases aligning to TRBD1. Trimming removed 3 bases from V and 5 bases from J; junction bases left unmatched: 3. Germline CDR1 is KGHSH and CDR2 is LQKENI. This CDR3 has 15 residues. CDR3 protein: CASSPGQGDYQPQHF. In DNA form, the CDR3 reads TGTGCCAGCTCACCGGGACAGGGGGATTATCAGCCCCAGCATTTT.

This clone was observed a few times. V gene TRBV28 combines with J gene TRBJ1-6, with TRBD1 as a possible D gene (5 bases). Germline loops: CDR1 MDHEN, CDR2 SYDVKM. V was trimmed by 7 bases and J by 7 bases, leaving 17 bases between them. The CDR3 extends over 15 amino acids. CDR3 amino acids: CASNTRTGGNSPLHF. CDR3 in DNA: TGTGCCAGCAACACCCGTACTGGGGGGAATTCACCCCTCCACTTT.

V usage is TRBV7-2 and J usage is TRBJ2-3, with 8 nucleotides matching TRBD1. Per the germline V gene, CDR1 is SGHTA and CDR2 is FQGNSA. The CDR3 runs 14 residues. After removal of 4 bases from V and 2 bases from J, the junction contained 2 bases not matched to a gene. The CDR3 region is CASSWDRTTDTQYF. The CDR3 DNA sequence: TGTGCCAGCAGCTGGGACAGGACCACAGATACGCAGTATTTT.

The V and J genes are TRBV7-9 and TRBJ1-1; TRBD1 is a possible D gene (6 bases). The CDR3 covers 15 residues. V lost 5 bases and J 1 base, leaving 14 bases between the germline ends. The germline V gene has CDR1 SEHNR and CDR2 FQNEAQ (reference sequence). For the CDR3, the DNA is TGTGCCAGCAGCCATTCCAACAGGGCGAACACTGAAGCTTTCTTT. It encodes CASSHSNRANTEAFF.